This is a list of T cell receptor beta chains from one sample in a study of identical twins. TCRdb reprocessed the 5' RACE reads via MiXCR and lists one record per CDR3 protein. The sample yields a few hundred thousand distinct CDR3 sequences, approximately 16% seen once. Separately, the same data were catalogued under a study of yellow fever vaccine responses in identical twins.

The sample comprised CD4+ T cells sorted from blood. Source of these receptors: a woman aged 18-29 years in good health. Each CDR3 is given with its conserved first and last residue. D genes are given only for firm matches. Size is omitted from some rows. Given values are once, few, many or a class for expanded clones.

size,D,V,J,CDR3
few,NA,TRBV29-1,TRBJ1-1,CSVVEQVNTEAFF
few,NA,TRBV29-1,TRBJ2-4,CSVEFTGNIQYF
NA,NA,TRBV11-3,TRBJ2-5,CASMKPETQYF
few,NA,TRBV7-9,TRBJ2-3,CASSQAERTDTQYF
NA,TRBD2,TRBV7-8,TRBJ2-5,CASSFSGGGRETQYF
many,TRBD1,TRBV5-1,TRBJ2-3,CASSLTGTGVLDTQYF
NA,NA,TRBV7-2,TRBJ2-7,CASSSGLSYEQYF
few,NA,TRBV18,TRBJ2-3,CASSPIQKTDTQYF
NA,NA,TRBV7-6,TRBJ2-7,CASSLGATTSEQYF
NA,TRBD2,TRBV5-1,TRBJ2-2,CASREVSGGNTGELFF
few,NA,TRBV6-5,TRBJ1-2,CASSYHGDLVYGYTF
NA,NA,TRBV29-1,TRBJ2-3,CSVPPRGVTDTQYF
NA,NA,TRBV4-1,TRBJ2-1,CASSQDGIGTDYNEQFF
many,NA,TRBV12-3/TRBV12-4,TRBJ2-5,CASSFPASRETQYF
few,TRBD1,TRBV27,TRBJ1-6,CASSSTGGVSPLHF
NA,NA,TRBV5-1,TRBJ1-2,CASSLRTQDGYTF
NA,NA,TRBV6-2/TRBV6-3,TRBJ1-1,CASSFRPMNTEAFF
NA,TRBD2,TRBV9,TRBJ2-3,CASSVTGTSSSTDTQYF
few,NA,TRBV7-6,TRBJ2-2,CASSFRAQANTGELFF
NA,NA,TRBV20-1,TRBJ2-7,CSAARDSLEQYF
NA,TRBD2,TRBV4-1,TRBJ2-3,CASSRAGVITDTQYF
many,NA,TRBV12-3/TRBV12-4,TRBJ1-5,CASSSRGIEPQHF
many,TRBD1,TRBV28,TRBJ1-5,CASSLPTGNNQPQHF
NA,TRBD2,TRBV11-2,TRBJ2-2,CASNRQLGTSGRITGELFF
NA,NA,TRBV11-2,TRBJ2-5,CASSLDRGAGETQYF
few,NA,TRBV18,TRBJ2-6,CASSPWDTGTLSGANVLTF
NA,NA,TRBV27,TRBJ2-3,CASSFRPSSTDTQYF
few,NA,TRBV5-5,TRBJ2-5,CASSLVGWRTIWGTQYF
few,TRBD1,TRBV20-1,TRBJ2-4,CSATDRGDIQYF
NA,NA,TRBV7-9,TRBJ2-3,CASQEAVSTDTQYF
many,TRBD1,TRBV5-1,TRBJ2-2,CASCATGIQNTGELFF
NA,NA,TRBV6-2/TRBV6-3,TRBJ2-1,CASSSPPGGSSYNEQFF